The 26 T cell receptor beta chains in this list originate from one sample, sequenced in a study of cytomegalovirus exposure and HLA in healthy donors. Here immunoSEQ multiplex PCR was the method, and the copy in TCRdb shows in-frame clones only, minus some. Of 55,000 to 80,000 clones listed, 95% are singletons. The specimen sequenced was PBMCs. The receptors shown here come from a woman aged 18-35 years in good health and CMV-seropositive.

This clone is a singleton in its sample. V and J are TRBV10-3 and TRBJ1-4; the D is unclear. V dropped 0 bases and J dropped 6 bases, with 8 bases sitting between them. The V gene's germline CDR1 is ENHRY and CDR2 SYGVKD. The CDR3 sequence is 14 residues long. CDR3 DNA sequence: TGTGCCATCAGTGAGTCACGCGGCTATGAAAAACTGTTTTTT. As protein: CAISESRGYEKLFF.

In its sample, this clone was seen a few times. The genes are TRBV16 and TRBJ2-7; D is undetermined. Trimming removed 1 base at V and 6 bases at J, with 7 bases between. Germline V CDR1 and CDR2: KGHSY, FQNENV. This CDR3 has 12 amino acids. The CDR3 nucleotides are TGTGCCAGCAGCCAATTGGAGCCCGAGCAGTACTTC. The encoded protein is CASSQLEPEQYF.

The CDR3 DNA is TGTGCCAGCTCGGACAGTAGCACCTACGAGCAGTACTTC. Translated, it gives CASSDSSTYEQYF. V is TRBV18 and J is TRBJ2-7; D perhaps matches TRBD1 (6 bases). V was trimmed by 6 bases and J by 2 bases, leaving 11 bases between them. The CDR3 has 13 amino acids. Per the germline V gene, CDR1 is KGHSH and CDR2 is LQKENI.

This clone has more than one count but fewer than ten. The rearrangement joins TRBV4-1 to TRBJ1-5; TRBD1 is a possible D gene (6 bases). The ends were cut back, 1 base at V and 7 bases at J, with 17 bases in the middle. The CDR3 runs to 16 residues. Looked up from germline, CDR1 is MGHRA and CDR2 is YSYEKL. As DNA, the CDR3 is TGCGCCAGCAGCCAAGGGGAGTGGACAGTGGACCAGCCCCAGCATTTT. This codes for CASSQGEWTVDQPQHF.

This chain links TRBV18 with TRBJ2-7, with 12 bases identical to TRBD2. V shed 6 bases, J shed 0 bases, and the junction held 9 bases outside the gene matches. The CDR3 consists of 17 residues. Germline V gene sequence: CDR1 KGHSH, CDR2 LQKENI. The DNA for the CDR3 is TGTGCCAGCTCTCGACTAGCGGGGGAATATAGCTCCTACGAGCAGTACTTC. The encoded protein is CASSRLAGEYSSYEQYF.

The rearrangement joins TRBV15 to TRBJ2-2; 10 bases agree with TRBD2. In germline, CDR1 is LNHNV, CDR2 YYDKDF (reference sequence). This CDR3 comprises 19 residues. The ends lost 0 bases at V and 1 base at J; junction bases unmatched: 8. The CDR3: CATSRDIRLAGGNTGELFF. The CDR3, as DNA: TGTGCCACCAGCAGAGACATCAGACTAGCGGGTGGGAACACCGGGGAGCTGTTTTTT.

The chain combines TRBV27 with TRBJ1-2; D gene ambiguous. Germline CDR1 is MNHEY and CDR2 is SMNVEV (reference sequence). Trimming took 4 bases from V and 3 from J, leaving 9 bases between them. The CDR3 has 13 residues. CDR3 coding DNA: TGTGCCAGCAGTTCAATATCAGACTATGGCTACACCTTC. Its translation is CASSSISDYGYTF.

The sample holds one count of this clone. This chain joins TRBV30 and TRBJ1-6; D gene unclear. V was trimmed by 0 bases and J by 0 bases, leaving 9 bases between them. The length of the CDR3 is 16 residues. Germline CDR1 GTSNPN, CDR2 SVGIG (reference sequence). In DNA form, the CDR3 reads TGTGCCTGGAGTGTACTGGGGAGCTCCTATAATTCACCCCTCCACTTT. It encodes CAWSVLGSSYNSPLHF.

V is TRBV18 and J is TRBJ2-2, with D tentatively TRBD1 (6 bases). The CDR3 runs to 15 residues. Germline V gene sequence: CDR1 KGHSH, CDR2 LQKENI. Trimming pared 3 bases from V and 6 bases from J, leaving 14 bases between. CDR3 sequence: CASSPGTSRSGELFF. Written as DNA, the CDR3 is TGTGCCAGCTCACCCGGGACAAGTCGTTCCGGGGAGCTGTTTTTT. Together with reference TRBV18 and TRBJ2-2, the CDR3 gives the full variable domain: NAGVMQNPRHLVRRRGQEARLRCSPMKGHSHVYWYRQLPEEGLKFMVYLQKENIIDESGMPKERFSAEFPKEGPSILRIQQVVRGDSAAYFCASSPGTSRSGELFFGEGSRLTVL.

J is TRBJ1-2 and V is TRBV28; 9 bases are shared with TRBD1. The CDR3 runs 15 residues. Trimming cost V 2 bases and J 13 bases; bases outside gene matches: 14. CDR1 MDHEN and CDR2 SYDVKM come from the germline V gene. DNA for the CDR3: TGTGCCAGCAGTTTACGAGGGACAGGGAGTCGTCTCGGCACCTTC. Amino acids: CASSLRGTGSRLGTF.

The chain is built from TRBV6-5 and TRBJ2-3; 7 bases align to TRBD1. CDR3 length: 13 residues. V lost 10 bases to trimming and J lost 3 bases; unmatched junction nucleotides: 7. Germline CDR1 MNHEY, CDR2 SVGAGI. The chain's CDR3 is CATVETGTDTQYF. The CDR3 nucleotides read TGTGCCACCGTCGAGACAGGGACAGATACGCAGTATTTT.

The rearrangement joins TRBV7-6 to TRBJ1-4, with D perhaps TRBD1 (5 bases). Per the germline V gene, CDR1 is SGHVS and CDR2 is FNYEAQ. V lost 1 base and J 11 bases, leaving 14 bases between the germline ends. The CDR3 is 14 residues long. CDR3 sequence reads: CASSLVEQGYKLFF. The CDR3 DNA reads as TGTGCCAGCAGCTTAGTTGAGCAGGGATATAAACTGTTTTTT.

This clone was found once. The V gene is TRBV30, the J gene TRBJ2-3; 13 bases fit TRBD2. V was clipped by 0 bases and J by 5 bases; unmatched bases: 5. The length of the CDR3 is 16 residues. Germline CDR1 and CDR2: GTSNPN and SVGIG (reference sequence). The chain's CDR3 is CAWSVGLAGVQDTQYF. The CDR3 coding sequence is TGTGCCTGGAGTGTCGGACTAGCGGGAGTCCAAGATACGCAGTATTTT.

This clone was counted a single time. This rearrangement joins TRBV6-1 to TRBJ2-7; 11 bases are a match to TRBD2. Trimming removed 5 bases from V and 2 bases from J; junction bases left unmatched: 11. Germline V gene lookup returns CDR1 MNHNS and CDR2 SASEGT. The CDR3 spans 17 residues. The CDR3, as DNA: TGTGCCAGCAGTAAAGGGACTAGCGGATATGAGGCCTACGAGCAGTACTTC. This gives the protein CASSKGTSGYEAYEQYF.

The chain has TRBV4-1 and TRBJ2-4; 8 bases align to TRBD1. The CDR3 runs to 17 residues. The V segment lost 2 bases and the J segment 2 bases; nucleotides outside the gene matches: 8. Germline CDR1 is MGHRA and CDR2 is YSYEKL. CDR3 DNA: TGCGCCAGCAGCCAAAAATGGACAGGGAATACCAAAAACATTCAGTACTTC. This codes for CASSQKWTGNTKNIQYF.

V and J are TRBV27 and TRBJ2-1, with 10 bases fitting TRBD2. The V gene end was trimmed by 2 bases and the J gene end by 7 bases; junction bases not matched to a gene: 8. Germline V CDR1 and CDR2: MNHEY, SMNVEV (reference sequence). CDR3 length: 16 amino acids. CDR3: CASSLRSGTSVNEQFF. Written as DNA, the CDR3 is TGTGCCAGCAGTTTAAGGTCCGGGACTAGCGTTAATGAGCAGTTCTTC.

The V and J genes are TRBV6-5 and TRBJ1-1; D may be TRBD1 (5 bases). Germline CDR1 reads MNHEY; CDR2 reads SVGAGI. CDR3 length: 15 amino acids. V was shortened by 6 bases and J by 4 bases, with 18 bases between the two germline ends. The CDR3 region has the DNA TGTGCCAGCAGCCCATTCTGGGGCGGGGGCACTGAAGCTTTCTTT. As protein: CASSPFWGGGTEAFF.

The genes are TRBV11-1 and TRBJ1-1, with unresolved D. Germline values: CDR1 SGHAT, CDR2 FQDESV (reference sequence). The length of the CDR3 is 12 residues. The ends were cut back, 5 bases at V and 5 bases at J, with 9 bases in the middle. The CDR3 here is CASSHRSTEAFF. The CDR3 nucleotides are TGTGCCAGCAGCCACCGGAGTACTGAAGCTTTCTTT.

V is TRBV19 and J is TRBJ1-2; D is possibly TRBD1 (5 bases). Between the trimmed V and J ends, which lost 10 bases and 6 bases, there was a span of 12 bases. CDR3 length: 11 residues. Germline V gene data show CDR1 as LNHDA and CDR2 as SQIVND (reference sequence). CDR3 sequence (DNA): TGTGCCACCGATGGGGGGGATGGCTACACCTTC. Its protein product is CATDGGDGYTF. Complete variable domain (other parts from reference TRBV19 and TRBJ1-2): DGGITQSPKYLFRKEGQNVTLSCEQNLNHDAMYWYRQDPGQGLRLIYYSQIVNDFQKGDIAEGYSVSREKKESFPLTVTSAQKNPTAFYLCATDGGDGYTFGSGTRLTVV.

This CDR3 reads CASSRTIGGETQYF. The CDR3 coding sequence is TGCGCCAGCAGCCGAACGATCGGTGGAGAGACCCAGTACTTC. The chain carries TRBV4-1 and TRBJ2-5; no firm D call. Germline CDR1 and CDR2: MGHRA and YSYEKL. This CDR3 has 14 amino acids. Trimming removed 4 bases from V and 4 bases from J, with 13 bases in between.

The chain carries TRBV19 and TRBJ2-2, with a possible D match to TRBD2 (6 bases). The V end lost 3 bases, the J end lost 5 bases, and 7 bases lay between the germline ends. This CDR3 is built from 13 residues. Germline CDR1 reads LNHDA; CDR2 reads SQIVND (reference sequence). Here the CDR3 reads CASSIRGTGELFF. Written as DNA, the CDR3 is TGTGCCAGTAGTATTCGGGGGACCGGGGAGCTGTTTTTT.

CDR3: CASSSGPGAGGLNEQFF. The CDR3 region has the DNA TGTGCCAGCAGCTCCGGTCCGGGAGCGGGGGGGCTCAATGAGCAGTTCTTC. This chain joins TRBV11-2 and TRBJ2-1; 10 bases line up with TRBD2. The germline V gene encodes CDR1 SGHAT and CDR2 FQNNGV. The CDR3 has 17 residues. Trimming removed 4 bases from V and 6 bases from J; junction bases left unmatched: 12.

The chain has TRBV29-1 and TRBJ1-1, with no clear D. Trimming took off 4 bases at V and 0 bases at J, with 12 bases between the two ends. In germline, CDR1 is SQVTM, CDR2 ANQGSEA. The CDR3 totals 14 residues. Here the CDR3 reads CSVAVRLMNTEAFF. CDR3 nucleotides: TGCAGCGTTGCGGTGAGGCTCATGAACACTGAAGCTTTCTTT. Full variable domain (remainder filled in from reference TRBV29-1 and TRBJ1-1): SAVISQKPSRDICQRGTSLTIQCQVDSQVTMMFWYRQQPGQSLTLIATANQGSEATYESGFVIDKFPISRPNLTFSTLTVSNMSPEDSSIYLCSVAVRLMNTEAFFGQGTRLTVV.

The chain has TRBV4-3 and TRBJ2-1, with 7 bases aligning to TRBD1. This CDR3 comprises 17 residues. The trim removed 4 bases at V and 2 bases at J, leaving 11 bases unmatched. The germline CDR1 and CDR2 sequences are LGHNA and YSLEER. The CDR3 loop reads CASSREPGQGAYNEQFF. CDR3 nucleotides: TGCGCCAGCAGCCGAGAACCCGGGCAGGGGGCCTACAATGAGCAGTTCTTC.

In DNA, the CDR3 is TGTGCCAGCTCTGGGGGCTACGAAGCTTTCTTT. As protein: CASSGGYEAFF. This rearrangement joins TRBV6-5 to TRBJ1-1; D is possibly TRBD1 (6 bases). In germline, CDR1 is MNHEY, CDR2 SVGAGI. The CDR3 runs to 11 residues. Trimming removed 8 bases from V and 8 bases from J, with 12 bases in between.

The chain carries TRBV27 and TRBJ2-5; 8 positions agree with TRBD1. CDR1 MNHEY and CDR2 SMNVEV come from the germline V gene (reference sequence). V lost 3 bases and J lost 5; bases outside the gene matches: 5. This CDR3 comprises 14 residues. The CDR3 protein is CASSFAGGLETQYF. The CDR3 DNA follows: TGTGCCAGCAGTTTTGCAGGGGGCTTGGAGACCCAGTACTTC.